This TCR beta chain was recorded in a study of shared clonotypes between healthy human individuals. CD45RA-negative memory and CD45RA+ naive subsets were split from the CD4+ cells. The CDR3 has 15 amino acids. Germline CDR1 reads GTSNPN; CDR2 reads SVGIG (reference sequence). Between the trimmed V and J ends, which lost 1 base and 2 bases, there was a span of 9 bases. In replicate PCRs of sorted subsets, approximately 210 ng DNA, approximately 30,000 T cell genomes, was used. Libraries were prepared by immunoSEQ multiplex PCR; TCRdb keeps only in-frame clonotypes and omits some of them. The table includes 2 million to 2.5 million clones, 90% to 97% detected once.

This TCR came from a man aged 18 to 30 in good health. J is TRBJ1-6 and V is TRBV30, with unresolved D. Sequencing used naive CD4+ T cells sorted from blood. Documented subset: CD45RA+ positively selected. The CDR3 sequence is CAWSGGRPYNSPLHF. CDR3 DNA sequence: TGTGCCTGGAGTGGCGGGAGGCCCTATAATTCACCCCTCCACTTT.